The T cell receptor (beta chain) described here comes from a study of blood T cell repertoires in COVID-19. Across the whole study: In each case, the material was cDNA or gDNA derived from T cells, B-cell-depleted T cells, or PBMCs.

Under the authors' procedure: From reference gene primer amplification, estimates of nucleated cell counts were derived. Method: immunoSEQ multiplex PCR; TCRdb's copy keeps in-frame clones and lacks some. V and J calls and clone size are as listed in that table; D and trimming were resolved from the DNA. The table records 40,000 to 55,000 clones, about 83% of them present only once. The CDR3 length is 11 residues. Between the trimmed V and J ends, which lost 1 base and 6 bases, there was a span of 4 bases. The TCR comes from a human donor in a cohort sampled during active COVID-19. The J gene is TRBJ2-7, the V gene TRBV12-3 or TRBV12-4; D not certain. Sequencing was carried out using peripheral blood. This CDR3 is CASSLGAEQYF. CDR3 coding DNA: TGTGCCAGCAGTTTAGGGGCCGAGCAGTACTTC.